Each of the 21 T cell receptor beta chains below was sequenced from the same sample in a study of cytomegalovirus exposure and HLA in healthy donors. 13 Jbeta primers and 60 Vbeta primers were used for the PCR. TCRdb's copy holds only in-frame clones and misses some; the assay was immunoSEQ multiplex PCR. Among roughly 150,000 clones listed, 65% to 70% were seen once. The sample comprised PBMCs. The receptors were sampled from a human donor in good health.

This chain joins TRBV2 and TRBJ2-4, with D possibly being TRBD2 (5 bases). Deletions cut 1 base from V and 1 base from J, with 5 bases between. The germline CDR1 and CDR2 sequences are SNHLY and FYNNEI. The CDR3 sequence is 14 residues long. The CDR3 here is CASSEGEAKNIQYF. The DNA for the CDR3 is TGTGCCAGCAGTGAAGGGGAGGCCAAAAACATTCAGTACTTC.

CDR3 region: CASSPRGTGWEKLFF. As DNA, the CDR3 is TGTGCCAGCTCACCTAGAGGGACAGGATGGGAAAAACTGTTTTTT. The genes are TRBV18 and TRBJ1-4, with TRBD1 identical over 8 bases. After removal of 3 bases from V and 8 bases from J, the junction contained 8 bases not matched to a gene. The CDR3 has 15 residues. Looked up from germline, CDR1 is KGHSH and CDR2 is LQKENI.

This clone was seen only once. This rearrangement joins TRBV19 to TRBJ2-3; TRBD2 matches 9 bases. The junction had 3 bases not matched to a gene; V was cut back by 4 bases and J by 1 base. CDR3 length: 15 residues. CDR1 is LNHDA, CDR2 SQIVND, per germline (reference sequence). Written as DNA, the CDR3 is TGTGCCAGTAGTACGTTAGCGGGAGGCACAGATACGCAGTATTTT. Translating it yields CASSTLAGGTDTQYF.

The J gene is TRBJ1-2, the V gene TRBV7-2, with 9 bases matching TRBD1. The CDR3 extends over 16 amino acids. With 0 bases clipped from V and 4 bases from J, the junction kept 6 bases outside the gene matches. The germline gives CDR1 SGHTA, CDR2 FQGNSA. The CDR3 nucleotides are TGTGCCAGCAGCTTAGCAACAGGGGGCAGTAGCTATGGCTACACCTTC. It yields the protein CASSLATGGSSYGYTF.

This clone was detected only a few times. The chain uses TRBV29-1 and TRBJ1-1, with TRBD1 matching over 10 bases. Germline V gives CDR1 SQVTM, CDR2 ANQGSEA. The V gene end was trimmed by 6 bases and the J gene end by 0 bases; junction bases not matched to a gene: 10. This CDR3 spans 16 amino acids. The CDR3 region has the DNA TGCAGCGTAATGGGGGGGACAGGGGTTCTGAACACTGAAGCTTTCTTT. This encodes CSVMGGTGVLNTEAFF. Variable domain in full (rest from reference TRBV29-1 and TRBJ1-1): SAVISQKPSRDICQRGTSLTIQCQVDSQVTMMFWYRQQPGQSLTLIATANQGSEATYESGFVIDKFPISRPNLTFSTLTVSNMSPEDSSIYLCSVMGGTGVLNTEAFFGQGTRLTVV.

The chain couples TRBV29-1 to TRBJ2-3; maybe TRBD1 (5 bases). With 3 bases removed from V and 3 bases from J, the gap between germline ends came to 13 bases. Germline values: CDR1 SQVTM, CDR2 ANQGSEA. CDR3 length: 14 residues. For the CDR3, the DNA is TGCAGCGTTGAGGGTAGGGGCCTTACAGATACGCAGTATTTT. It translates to CSVEGRGLTDTQYF.

The CDR3 protein is CASSVTGSTYEQYF. CDR3 nucleotide sequence: TGTGCCAGCAGTGTTACAGGGTCCACCTACGAGCAGTACTTC. This chain uses TRBV28 with TRBJ2-7; weak D call: TRBD1 (6 bases). This CDR3 spans 14 amino acids. The germline V and J ends were trimmed by 5 bases and 2 bases, with 13 bases remaining between them. CDR1 is MDHEN, CDR2 SYDVKM, per germline.

The CDR3 nucleotides are TGTGCCAGCAGCCTGGGACAGGGCTTTCAGCCCCAGCATTTT. Protein sequence: CASSLGQGFQPQHF. V is TRBV16 and J is TRBJ1-5; 9 bases are shared with TRBD1. J lost 6 bases, V lost 4 bases, and 4 bases had no gene match. The length of the CDR3 is 14 residues. Germline CDR1 is KGHSY and CDR2 is FQNENV.

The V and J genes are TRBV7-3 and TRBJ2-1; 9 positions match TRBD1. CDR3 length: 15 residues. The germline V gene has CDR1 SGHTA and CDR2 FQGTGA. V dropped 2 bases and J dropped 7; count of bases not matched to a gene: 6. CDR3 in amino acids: CASSLEGQGTNEQFF. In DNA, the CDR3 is TGTGCCAGCAGCTTAGAGGGACAGGGAACGAATGAGCAGTTCTTC. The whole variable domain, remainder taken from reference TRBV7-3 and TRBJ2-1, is GAGVSQTPSNKVTEKGKYVELRCDPISGHTALYWYRQSLGQGPEFLIYFQGTGAADDSGLPNDRFFAVRPEGSVSTLKIQRTERGDSAVYLCASSLEGQGTNEQFFGPGTRLTVL.

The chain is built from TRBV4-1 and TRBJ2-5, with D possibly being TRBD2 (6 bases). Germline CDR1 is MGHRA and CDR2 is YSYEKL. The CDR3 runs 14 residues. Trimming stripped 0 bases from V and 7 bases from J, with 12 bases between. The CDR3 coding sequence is TGCGCCAGCAGCCAAGATGCGTCCGGGGGGACCCAGTACTTC. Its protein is CASSQDASGGTQYF.

The CDR3 DNA is TGTGCCAGCACAGCCCGGACAGACGGCGAGCAGTACTTC. Translation: CASTARTDGEQYF. The genes are TRBV27 and TRBJ2-7; tentative D call: TRBD1 (6 bases). V shed 7 bases and J shed 6 bases, with 16 bases lying between them. Germline V CDR1 and CDR2: MNHEY, SMNVEV (reference sequence). The CDR3 runs 13 residues.

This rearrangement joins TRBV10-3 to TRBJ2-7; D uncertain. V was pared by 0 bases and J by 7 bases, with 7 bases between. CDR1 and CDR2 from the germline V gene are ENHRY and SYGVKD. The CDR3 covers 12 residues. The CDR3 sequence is CAISESPREQYF. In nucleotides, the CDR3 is TGTGCCATCAGTGAGTCTCCGAGGGAGCAGTACTTC.

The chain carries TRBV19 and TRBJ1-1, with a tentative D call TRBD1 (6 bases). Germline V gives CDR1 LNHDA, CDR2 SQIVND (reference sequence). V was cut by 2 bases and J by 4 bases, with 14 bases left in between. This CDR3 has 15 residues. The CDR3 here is CASSIPPEGGTEAFF. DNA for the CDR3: TGTGCCAGTAGTATACCCCCGGAAGGGGGCACTGAAGCTTTCTTT.

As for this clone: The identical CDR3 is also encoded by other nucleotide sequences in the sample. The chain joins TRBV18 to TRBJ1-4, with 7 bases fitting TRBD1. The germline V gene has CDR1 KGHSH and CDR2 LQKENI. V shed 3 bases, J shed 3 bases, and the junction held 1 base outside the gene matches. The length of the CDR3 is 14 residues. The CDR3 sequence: CASSPGTANEKLFF. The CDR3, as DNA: TGTGCCAGCTCACCGGGGACAGCTAATGAAAAACTGTTTTTT. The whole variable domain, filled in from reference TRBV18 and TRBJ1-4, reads NAGVMQNPRHLVRRRGQEARLRCSPMKGHSHVYWYRQLPEEGLKFMVYLQKENIIDESGMPKERFSAEFPKEGPSILRIQQVVRGDSAAYFCASSPGTANEKLFFGSGTQLSVL.

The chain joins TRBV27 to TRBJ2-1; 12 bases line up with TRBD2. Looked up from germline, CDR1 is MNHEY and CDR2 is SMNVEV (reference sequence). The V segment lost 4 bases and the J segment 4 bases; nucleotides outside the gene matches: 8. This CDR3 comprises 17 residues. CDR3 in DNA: TGTGCCAGCAGTTCTCTAGCGGGAGGGGCCTCATACAATGAGCAGTTCTTC. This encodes CASSSLAGGASYNEQFF.

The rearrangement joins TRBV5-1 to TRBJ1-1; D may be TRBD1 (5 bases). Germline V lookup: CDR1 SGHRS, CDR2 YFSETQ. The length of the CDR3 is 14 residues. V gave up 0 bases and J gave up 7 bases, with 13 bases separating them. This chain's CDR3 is CASSLAPTDFEAFF. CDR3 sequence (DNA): TGCGCCAGCAGCTTGGCCCCGACAGATTTTGAAGCTTTCTTT.

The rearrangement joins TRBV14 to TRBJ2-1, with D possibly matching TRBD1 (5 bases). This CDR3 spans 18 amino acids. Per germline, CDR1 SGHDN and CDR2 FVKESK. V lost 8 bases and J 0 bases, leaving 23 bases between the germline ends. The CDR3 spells CASRAKPLPGPSYNEQFF. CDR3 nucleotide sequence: TGTGCCAGCCGAGCCAAGCCTCTCCCAGGGCCCTCCTACAATGAGCAGTTCTTC.

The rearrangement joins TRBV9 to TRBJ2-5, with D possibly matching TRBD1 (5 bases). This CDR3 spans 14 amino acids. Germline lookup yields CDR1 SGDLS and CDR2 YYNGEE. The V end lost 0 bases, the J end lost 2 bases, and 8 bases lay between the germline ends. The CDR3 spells CASSVGTNQETQYF. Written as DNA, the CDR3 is TGTGCCAGCAGCGTAGGGACAAATCAAGAGACCCAGTACTTC.

DNA of the CDR3: TGTGCCAGCAGCTTAATGGCGGGAGGGGCGAACACCGGGGAGCTGTTTTTT. Translating it yields CASSLMAGGANTGELFF. V usage is TRBV7-3 and J usage is TRBJ2-2; TRBD2 matches at 9 bases. V shed 1 base, J shed 0 bases, and the junction held 3 bases outside the gene matches. This CDR3 has 17 amino acids. The germline CDR1 and CDR2 sequences are SGHTA and FQGTGA.

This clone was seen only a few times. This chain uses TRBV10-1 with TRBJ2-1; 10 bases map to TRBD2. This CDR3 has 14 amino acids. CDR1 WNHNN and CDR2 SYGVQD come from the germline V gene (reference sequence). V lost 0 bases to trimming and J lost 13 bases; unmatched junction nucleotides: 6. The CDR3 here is CASSESPLAGEQFF. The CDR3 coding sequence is TGCGCCAGCAGTGAGTCGCCGCTAGCGGGGGAACAGTTCTTC.

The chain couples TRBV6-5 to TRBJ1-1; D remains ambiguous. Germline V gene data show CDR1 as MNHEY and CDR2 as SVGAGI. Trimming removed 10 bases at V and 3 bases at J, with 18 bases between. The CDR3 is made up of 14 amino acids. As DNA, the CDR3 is TGTGCCACAAGGGAAAGCGGGTTGGACACTGAAGCTTTCTTT. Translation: CATRESGLDTEAFF.